This TCR beta chain comes out of a study of graft-versus-host responses after intestinal transplantation. TCRdb's table, derived via immunoSEQ multiplex PCR, lists solely in-frame clones and lacks some. The data hold approximately 93,000 clones, with about nine tenths observed a single time. Remarks on this clone: Its matching antigen is unknown.

CDR3 length: 17 residues. The ends lost 4 bases at V and 4 bases at J; junction bases unmatched: 13. Germline V gives CDR1 SGHDN, CDR2 FVKESK. This TCR was sampled from a human donor who was the organ donor for an intestinal transplant. Specimen: unstimulated CD8+ T cells sorted from spleen or lymph node cells, collected before transplant. The rearrangement links TRBV14 to TRBJ1-3; 7 nucleotides align to TRBD1. CDR3 DNA: TGTGCCAGCAGCCCGGGACAGCCCAGGAATCTGGGAAACACCATATATTTT. Translated, it gives CASSPGQPRNLGNTIYF. The full variable domain, completed using reference TRBV14 and TRBJ1-3, is EAGVTQFPSHSVIEKGQTVTLRCDPISGHDNLYWYRRVMGKEIKFLLHFVKESKQDESGMPNNRFLAERTGGTYSTLKVQPAELEDSGVYFCASSPGQPRNLGNTIYFGEGSWLTVV.